These 25 T cell receptor beta chains were all obtained from the same sample, sequenced in a study of blood T cell repertoires in COVID-19. The table came from immunoSEQ multiplex PCR; TCRdb's copy has only in-frame clones and leaves some out. This table holds about 30,000 clones, 68% found once. The sequenced sample was peripheral blood. The origin of the receptors is a human donor in a cohort sampled during active COVID-19.

J is TRBJ2-1 and V is TRBV27; maybe TRBD1 (6 bases). This CDR3 is 13 amino acids long. The V end lost 2 bases, the J end lost 8 bases, and 10 bases lay between the germline ends. The germline V gene has CDR1 MNHEY and CDR2 SMNVEV (reference sequence). CDR3 bases: TGTGCCAGCAGTTTAGGCAGGGGCTATGAGCAGTTCTTC. Encoded protein: CASSLGRGYEQFF.

The chain employs TRBV11-3 and TRBJ2-1; D perhaps matches TRBD1 (5 bases). The V gene lost 0 bases and the J gene lost 9 bases, with 18 bases spanning the gap. This CDR3 contains 16 residues. In germline, CDR1 is SGHNT, CDR2 YENEEA. DNA for the CDR3: TGTGCCAGCAGCTTAGAAGCAGGGTATCGAGTTAGTGAGCAGTTCTTC. The encoded protein is CASSLEAGYRVSEQFF.

V and J are TRBV6-2 or TRBV6-3 and TRBJ2-2, with D possibly TRBD1 on 6 matching bases. Per germline, CDR1 MNHEY and CDR2 SVGEGT. This CDR3 contains 19 residues. The V gene lost 0 bases and the J gene lost 1 base, with 18 bases spanning the gap. The CDR3 region has the DNA TGTGCCAGCAGTTACTCTTCCGTCGGGGACAAGCAGAACACCGGGGAGCTGTTTTTT. Protein product: CASSYSSVGDKQNTGELFF.

The J gene is TRBJ2-7, the V gene TRBV10-3, with 10 bases fitting TRBD1. CDR1 is ENHRY and CDR2 is SYGVKD in the germline V gene. The CDR3 length is 13 residues. V gave up 10 bases and J gave up 3 bases; unmatched junction bases: 6. DNA for the CDR3: TGTGCCAGCGGGAGGACAGGGGGCTACGAGCAGTACTTC. Amino acid sequence: CASGRTGGYEQYF.

This clone was observed a single time. V is TRBV5-4 and J is TRBJ2-5; no reliable D call. CDR3 length equals 13 residues. The V end was cut by 1 base, the J end by 1 base, with 5 bases between. CDR1 is SGHNT, CDR2 YYREEE, per germline (reference sequence). CDR3 residues: CASSLQIQETQYF. The CDR3 DNA sequence: TGTGCCAGCAGCTTGCAGATCCAAGAGACCCAGTACTTC.

The V and J genes are TRBV29-1 and TRBJ2-2; D is unclear. CDR1 and CDR2 from the germline V gene are SQVTM and ANQGSEA. V dropped 5 bases and J dropped 2 bases, with 12 bases sitting between them. The CDR3 is made up of 14 amino acids. The CDR3: CSVLLLYNTGELFF. The CDR3 DNA follows: TGCAGCGTTCTCCTCCTATATAACACCGGGGAGCTGTTTTTT.

This clone was detected only a few times. The chain carries TRBV27 and TRBJ1-2; D may be TRBD1 (6 bases). Germline CDR1 is MNHEY and CDR2 is SMNVEV (reference sequence). Trimming removed 2 bases from V and 7 bases from J, with 11 bases in between. The CDR3 has 13 amino acids. The CDR3 reads CASSLKNRVGYTF. The CDR3 nucleotides are TGTGCCAGCAGTTTAAAGAACAGGGTTGGCTACACCTTC.

This clone has just a few counts. J is TRBJ2-3 and V is TRBV4-3, with 7 bases identical to TRBD2. CDR3 length equals 15 residues. In germline, CDR1 is LGHNA, CDR2 YSLEER. J gave up 4 bases and V 1 base, and 5 bases lay outside the gene matches. This CDR3 is CASSQATSEADTQYF. Here the CDR3 DNA reads TGCGCCAGCAGCCAAGCTACTAGCGAGGCAGATACGCAGTATTTT.

The chain employs TRBV6-6 and TRBJ1-5; D uncertain. Trimming cost V 4 bases and J 6 bases, with 13 bases left between them. The CDR3 has 14 amino acids. Germline V gene lookup returns CDR1 MNHNY and CDR2 SVGAGI (reference sequence). The chain's CDR3 is CASSFPGGSQPQHF. CDR3 DNA: TGTGCCAGCAGTTTCCCGGGAGGGAGTCAGCCCCAGCATTTT.

The V gene is TRBV7-7, the J gene TRBJ2-1, with D possibly TRBD2 on 5 matching bases. V lost 1 base, J lost 4 bases, and 14 bases lay in between. The CDR3 loop spans 16 amino acids. Germline CDR1 and CDR2: SSHAT and FNYEAQ (reference sequence). CDR3: CASSLVGVAPYNEQFF. CDR3 DNA sequence: TGTGCCAGCAGCTTAGTTGGCGTAGCGCCGTACAATGAGCAGTTCTTC.

The chain couples TRBV6-5 to TRBJ1-1; D perhaps matches TRBD1 (5 bases). Trimming removed 6 bases at V and 1 base at J, with 15 bases between. CDR1 and CDR2 (germline): MNHEY, SVGAGI. This CDR3 has 15 residues. The CDR3 region is CASRGEGRRNTEAFF. The CDR3 bases are TGTGCCAGCAGGGGGGAGGGGAGGCGGAACACTGAAGCTTTCTTT.

This clone was found a few times. The CDR3 sequence is CASSGTLSAYEQYF. CDR3 coding DNA: TGCGCCAGCAGCGGGACTTTAAGCGCCTACGAGCAGTACTTC. The gene calls are TRBV10-1 and TRBJ2-7; possible D gene TRBD2, 6 bases. Trimming cost V 6 bases and J 2 bases, with 14 bases left between them. CDR1 and CDR2 from the germline V gene are WNHNN and SYGVQD (reference sequence). The CDR3 has 14 residues.

The genes are TRBV7-9 and TRBJ1-3, with D maybe TRBD1 (5 bases). The ends were cut back, 6 bases at V and 0 bases at J, with 6 bases in the middle. CDR1 SEHNR and CDR2 FQNEAQ come from the germline V gene (reference sequence). This CDR3 comprises 13 residues. In nucleotides, the CDR3 is TGTGCCAGCAGGGGGCTCTCTGGAAACACCATATATTTT. This gives the protein CASRGLSGNTIYF.

V gene TRBV7-9 combines with J gene TRBJ2-1, with 9 bases that match TRBD1. Germline CDR1 is SEHNR and CDR2 is FQNEAQ (reference sequence). J lost 6 bases, V lost 9 bases, and 18 bases had no gene match. The CDR3 length is 17 residues. The CDR3 spells CASHTFLGQGVGNEQFF. The CDR3 DNA reads TGTGCCAGTCACACCTTCCTGGGACAGGGCGTCGGCAATGAGCAGTTCTTC. Filled out from reference TRBV7-9 and TRBJ2-1, the complete variable domain reads DTGVSQNPRHKITKRGQNVTFRCDPISEHNRLYWYRQTLGQGPEFLTYFQNEAQLEKSRLLSDRFSAERPKGSFSTLEIQRTEQGDSAMYLCASHTFLGQGVGNEQFFGPGTRLTVL.

The V call is TRBV6-2 or TRBV6-3, the J call TRBJ1-5, with D perhaps matching TRBD1 (6 bases). The germline V gene encodes CDR1 MNHEY and CDR2 SVGEGT. Deletions cut 2 bases from V and 7 bases from J, with 12 bases between. CDR3 length equals 14 residues. The CDR3 DNA sequence: TGTGCCAGCAGTTACGGGGGGGCCCGGCAGCCCCAGCATTTT. Protein: CASSYGGARQPQHF.

V usage is TRBV11-3 and J usage is TRBJ2-5, with TRBD2 as a possible D gene (5 bases). Germline assignment: CDR1 SGHNT and CDR2 YENEEA. This CDR3 comprises 13 residues. V was cut by 2 bases and J by 8 bases, with 12 bases left in between. In nucleotides, the CDR3 is TGTGCCAGCAGCTTACTGGGAGTGGGCACCCAGTACTTC. The encoded protein is CASSLLGVGTQYF. Full variable domain (outside the CDR3, taken from reference TRBV11-3 and TRBJ2-5): EAGVVQSPRYKIIEKKQPVAFWCNPISGHNTLYWYLQNLGQGPELLIRYENEEAVDDSQLPKDRFSAERLKGVDSTLKIQPAELGDSAVYLCASSLLGVGTQYFGPGTRLLVL.

The rearrangement uses TRBV27 and TRBJ2-2, with D possibly being TRBD2 (5 bases). In germline, CDR1 is MNHEY, CDR2 SMNVEV (reference sequence). The CDR3 has 14 amino acids. Trimming removed 0 bases at V and 9 bases at J, with 11 bases between. The CDR3 spells CASSLSSIGRELFF. CDR3 bases: TGTGCCAGCAGTTTATCGTCTATCGGGAGGGAGCTGTTTTTT.

The chain employs TRBV3-1 (or the pseudogene TRBV3-2) and TRBJ2-1; 11 bases agree with TRBD2. Germline lookup yields CDR1 LGHDT and CDR2 YNNKEL (reference sequence). CDR3 size: 15 residues. Trimming at V came to 0 bases and at J to 15 bases, leaving 10 bases not matched to a gene. CDR3 in DNA: TGTGCCAGCAGCCAAGATCGGCTAGCGGGAGGCACCACGTTCTTC. It translates to CASSQDRLAGGTTFF.

The genes are TRBV7-2 and TRBJ2-5; 8 bases fit TRBD2. Germline V gene sequence: CDR1 SGHTA, CDR2 FQGNSA. Germline trimming cut 2 bases from V and 3 bases from J; bases unmatched to any gene: 8. This CDR3 has 16 amino acids. CDR3 loop: CASSLTGLVGEETQYF. In DNA form, the CDR3 reads TGTGCCAGCAGCTTAACGGGACTAGTAGGGGAAGAGACCCAGTACTTC.

V gene TRBV11-2 combines with J gene TRBJ1-1; no firm D call. The germline CDR1 and CDR2 sequences are SGHAT and FQNNGV. Trimming stripped 2 bases from V and 3 bases from J, with 10 bases between. The CDR3 loop spans 14 amino acids. CDR3 loop: CASSLNPEDTEAFF. The CDR3 region has the DNA TGTGCCAGCAGCTTAAACCCAGAGGACACTGAAGCTTTCTTT.

The chain combines TRBV7-9 with TRBJ2-7; tentatively, D is TRBD1 (6 bases). Germline-derived CDR1 and CDR2 are SEHNR and FQNEAQ (reference sequence). The CDR3 is made up of 12 amino acids. V shed 6 bases and J shed 5 bases, with 11 bases lying between them. The CDR3 here is CASSSDRNEQYF. In DNA, the CDR3 is TGTGCCAGCAGTTCCGACAGGAACGAGCAGTACTTC.

The genes are TRBV15 and TRBJ2-7; 8 bases line up with TRBD1. This CDR3 has 16 residues. J gave up 1 base and V 0 bases, and 5 bases lay outside the gene matches. Germline V gene data show CDR1 as LNHNV and CDR2 as YYDKDF (reference sequence). The CDR3 loop is CATSREGGQGSYEQYF. CDR3 bases: TGTGCCACCAGCAGAGAAGGAGGACAGGGATCCTACGAGCAGTACTTC.

This clone appeared a few times. CDR3 DNA: TGTGCCAGCAGTTTAAGGGGGACAGGGTTGTCACCCCTCCACTTT. It specifies CASSLRGTGLSPLHF. This chain joins TRBV28 and TRBJ1-6, with 9 bases aligning to TRBD1. This CDR3 has 15 residues. V lost 2 bases to trimming and J lost 10 bases; unmatched junction nucleotides: 6. Per the germline V gene, CDR1 is MDHEN and CDR2 is SYDVKM.

V usage is TRBV5-3 and J usage is TRBJ2-7, with 10 bases identical to TRBD2. TRBV5-3 is an open reading frame whose function is uncertain. The CDR3 contains 14 residues. V lost 4 bases to trimming and J lost 4 bases; unmatched junction nucleotides: 5. The CDR3 spells CARSQRTSGYEQYF. The CDR3 coding sequence is TGTGCCAGAAGCCAGCGGACTAGCGGTTACGAGCAGTACTTC.

The chain's CDR3 is CASSVVAGGTTEAFF. CDR3 DNA: TGTGCCAGCAGCGTAGTTGCAGGGGGGACCACTGAAGCTTTCTTT. The chain employs TRBV9 and TRBJ1-1, with 7 positions matching TRBD1. This CDR3 has 15 residues. Germline CDR1 and CDR2: SGDLS and YYNGEE. The trim removed 0 bases at V and 4 bases at J, leaving 6 bases unmatched. Complete variable domain (other parts from reference TRBV9 and TRBJ1-1): DSGVTQTPKHLITATGQRVTLRCSPRSGDLSVYWYQQSLDQGLQFLIQYYNGEERAKGNILERFSAQQFPDLHSELNLSSLELGDSALYFCASSVVAGGTTEAFFGQGTRLTVV.